These T cell receptor beta chains were read from a single sample in a study of T-cell memory formation after mild COVID-19. TCRdb re-derived calls from the 5' RACE reads in MiXCR, one entry per CDR3 protein. Of 250,000 to 300,000 distinct CDR3 sequences in the sample, 15% to 20% are singletons; the top ten hold 22%. Material for sequencing was PBMCs or a T cell subset sorted from them (not recorded which). The receptors originated from a man between 18 and 29 years old who had mild COVID-19 (a few samples of this study predate the infection). Cell type and time point are not known. CDR3s include the opening cysteine and the closing phenylalanine or tryptophan. The order of the fields is J gene, V gene, D gene, clone size, CDR3 DNA, CDR3 protein. D genes are given only for firm matches. Size is omitted from some rows. Given values are once, few, many or a class for expanded clones.

j_call: TRBJ1-1; v_call: TRBV29-1; d_call: .; clone_size: few; cdr3_nt: TGCAGCGTTGTTGGCAGTCAGCGATTAATGAACACTGAAGCTTTCTTT; cdr3_aa: CSVVGSQRLMNTEAFF
j_call: TRBJ2-1; v_call: TRBV10-3; d_call: .; clone_size: few; cdr3_nt: TGTGCCACCTGCCGAGGTGAAGGTAACAATGAGCAGTTCTTC; cdr3_aa: CATCRGEGNNEQFF
j_call: TRBJ2-1; v_call: TRBV5-1; d_call: TRBD2; clone_size: few; cdr3_nt: TGCGCCAGCAGCTGGGCGACTAGCGGGGACAATGAGCAGTTCTTC; cdr3_aa: CASSWATSGDNEQFF
j_call: TRBJ2-5; v_call: TRBV7-2; d_call: .; clone_size: few; cdr3_nt: TGTGCCAGCAGCTTACTGGCGAGGGAGACCCAGTACTTC; cdr3_aa: CASSLLARETQYF
j_call: TRBJ2-4; v_call: TRBV4-1; d_call: .; clone_size: .; cdr3_nt: TGCGCCAGCAGCCATGTCGGTAAACGGAACATTCAGTACTTC; cdr3_aa: CASSHVGKRNIQYF
j_call: TRBJ2-5; v_call: TRBV7-2; d_call: .; clone_size: .; cdr3_nt: TGTGCCAGCGACGGGAGCATAGGAGAGACCCAGTACTTC; cdr3_aa: CASDGSIGETQYF
j_call: TRBJ1-3; v_call: TRBV6-6; d_call: .; clone_size: many; cdr3_nt: TGTGCCAGCTCCAGGCTCTCTGGAAACACCATATATTTT; cdr3_aa: CASSRLSGNTIYF
j_call: TRBJ1-2; v_call: TRBV7-8; d_call: .; clone_size: few; cdr3_nt: TGTGCCAGCAGCTTGGCCCTCCGACGGACCTTTTTTAACTATGGCTACACCTTC; cdr3_aa: CASSLALRRTFFNYGYTF
j_call: TRBJ1-6; v_call: TRBV5-1; d_call: TRBD1; clone_size: .; cdr3_nt: TGCGCCAGCAGCCCAGACAGGGGGCACAATTCACCCCTCCACTTT; cdr3_aa: CASSPDRGHNSPLHF
j_call: TRBJ1-6; v_call: TRBV4-3; d_call: .; clone_size: few; cdr3_nt: TGCGCCAGCAGCCACGAGGAGGAGGGTAATTCACCCCTCCACTTT; cdr3_aa: CASSHEEEGNSPLHF
j_call: TRBJ2-1; v_call: TRBV12-3/TRBV12-4; d_call: .; clone_size: few; cdr3_nt: TGTGCCAGCAGTCCACAGGGTATTGAGCAGTTCTTC; cdr3_aa: CASSPQGIEQFF
j_call: TRBJ2-5; v_call: TRBV7-2; d_call: .; clone_size: many; cdr3_nt: TGTGCCAGCAGCTTAGCTGGGACCCAAGAGACCCAGTACTTC; cdr3_aa: CASSLAGTQETQYF
j_call: TRBJ2-3; v_call: TRBV5-1; d_call: .; clone_size: few; cdr3_nt: TGCGCCAGCAGCTTGGGACGAGCCTCCACAGATACGCAGTATTTT; cdr3_aa: CASSLGRASTDTQYF
j_call: TRBJ2-6; v_call: TRBV28; d_call: TRBD1; clone_size: .; cdr3_nt: TGTGCCAGCTCCTGGCCCCCTGTACCGGGACAGGTGTTTGGGGGGGCCAACGTCCTGACTTTC; cdr3_aa: CASSWPPVPGQVFGGANVLTF
j_call: TRBJ1-2; v_call: TRBV7-2; d_call: .; clone_size: .; cdr3_nt: TGTGCCAGCAGCTCGGGGGGCAGAACTAACTATGGCTACACCTTC; cdr3_aa: CASSSGGRTNYGYTF
j_call: TRBJ2-5; v_call: TRBV21-1; d_call: .; clone_size: few; cdr3_nt: TGTGCCAGCAGCGTTCAGGGACTAGCGGGGGAAGAGACCCAGTACTTC; cdr3_aa: CASSVQGLAGEETQYF
j_call: TRBJ2-1; v_call: TRBV7-3; d_call: TRBD1; clone_size: few; cdr3_nt: TGTGCCAGCAGCTTAGGACAGGGGGAAAATGAGCAGTTCTTC; cdr3_aa: CASSLGQGENEQFF
j_call: TRBJ1-1; v_call: TRBV9; d_call: .; clone_size: few; cdr3_nt: TGTGCCAGCAGCCCACGGGCAGATAACACTGAAGCTTTCTTT; cdr3_aa: CASSPRADNTEAFF
j_call: TRBJ1-1; v_call: TRBV7-2; d_call: .; clone_size: few; cdr3_nt: TGTGCCAGCAGCACCCGACCGGTAACTGAAGCTTTCTTT; cdr3_aa: CASSTRPVTEAFF
j_call: TRBJ1-2; v_call: TRBV6-5; d_call: .; clone_size: few; cdr3_nt: TGTGCCAGCAGTTACTCTCAGCCCCATTACTATGGCTACACCTTC; cdr3_aa: CASSYSQPHYYGYTF
j_call: TRBJ1-5; v_call: TRBV7-2; d_call: TRBD1; clone_size: .; cdr3_nt: TGTGCCAGCAGCTTATACCCGAGGGGGCAAGATCAGCCCCAGCATTTT; cdr3_aa: CASSLYPRGQDQPQHF
j_call: TRBJ1-3; v_call: TRBV5-1; d_call: .; clone_size: .; cdr3_nt: TGCGCCAGCAGCTTGGGCCAGGGCCTTGAGGGAAACACCATATATTTT; cdr3_aa: CASSLGQGLEGNTIYF
j_call: TRBJ2-3; v_call: TRBV24-1; d_call: TRBD1; clone_size: few; cdr3_nt: TGTGCCACCAGTGAGAGCGGACAGGGGATCGCAGATACGCAGTATTTT; cdr3_aa: CATSESGQGIADTQYF
j_call: TRBJ1-4; v_call: TRBV4-1; d_call: .; clone_size: .; cdr3_nt: TGCGCCAGCAGCCAAGGGTCCGGGGATAATGAAAAACTGTTTTTT; cdr3_aa: CASSQGSGDNEKLFF
j_call: TRBJ1-2; v_call: TRBV12-3/TRBV12-4; d_call: .; clone_size: .; cdr3_nt: TGTGCCAGCACCTCCTCGGGGACCGGGGCCTATGGCTACACCTTC; cdr3_aa: CASTSSGTGAYGYTF
j_call: TRBJ2-3; v_call: TRBV5-1; d_call: TRBD2; clone_size: .; cdr3_nt: TGCGCCAGCAGCTTAATAGCGGGGGTAGATACGCAGTATTTT; cdr3_aa: CASSLIAGVDTQYF
j_call: TRBJ2-7; v_call: TRBV24-1; d_call: TRBD1; clone_size: few; cdr3_nt: TGTGCCACCCGGGACAGCTCCTACGAGCAGTACTTC; cdr3_aa: CATRDSSYEQYF
j_call: TRBJ2-2; v_call: TRBV6-1; d_call: .; clone_size: few; cdr3_nt: TGTGCCAGCAGTGCGGTGGGGGACACCGGGGAGCTGTTTTTT; cdr3_aa: CASSAVGDTGELFF
j_call: TRBJ2-1; v_call: TRBV9; d_call: .; clone_size: many; cdr3_nt: TGTGCCAGCAGCCCGTCAACTTCCAATGAGCAGTTCTTC; cdr3_aa: CASSPSTSNEQFF
j_call: TRBJ1-2; v_call: TRBV7-9; d_call: .; clone_size: few; cdr3_nt: TGTGCCAGCAGCTTGTGGGTGGGAGGCTACACCTTC; cdr3_aa: CASSLWVGGYTF
j_call: TRBJ2-3; v_call: TRBV5-1; d_call: .; clone_size: few; cdr3_nt: TGCGCCAGCAGCTTGCAGAAGACACCAAGCACAGATACGCAGTATTTT; cdr3_aa: CASSLQKTPSTDTQYF
j_call: TRBJ2-5; v_call: TRBV5-1; d_call: TRBD1; clone_size: .; cdr3_nt: TGCGCCAGCAGCTTAAGGGACAGCCAAGAGACCCAGTACTTC; cdr3_aa: CASSLRDSQETQYF
j_call: TRBJ1-3; v_call: TRBV3-1; d_call: TRBD1; clone_size: few; cdr3_nt: TGTGCCAGCAGCCAGGACGACAGGGCTTTCGGAAACACCATATATTTT; cdr3_aa: CASSQDDRAFGNTIYF
j_call: TRBJ2-2; v_call: TRBV2; d_call: .; clone_size: .; cdr3_nt: TGTGCCAGCAGTGAGCGGGGTTGGGACACCGGGGAGCTGTTTTTT; cdr3_aa: CASSERGWDTGELFF
j_call: TRBJ1-5; v_call: TRBV20-1; d_call: .; clone_size: few; cdr3_nt: TGCAGCGCGAAGGTCGGGGATCAGCCCCAGCATTTT; cdr3_aa: CSAKVGDQPQHF
j_call: TRBJ1-6; v_call: TRBV12-3/TRBV12-4; d_call: TRBD1; clone_size: .; cdr3_nt: TGTGCCAGCAGCCTCCGGACAGGGGGCAAAAGGAATAATTCACCCCTCCACTTT; cdr3_aa: CASSLRTGGKRNNSPLHF
j_call: TRBJ2-1; v_call: TRBV5-1; d_call: TRBD2; clone_size: .; cdr3_nt: TGCGCCAGCCACCTAGCGGGGAACTACAATGAGCAGTTCTTC; cdr3_aa: CASHLAGNYNEQFF
j_call: TRBJ1-6; v_call: TRBV6-5; d_call: TRBD1; clone_size: few; cdr3_nt: TGTGCCAGCAGCCGCGACAGGGGGCCCAGAGTTTATAATTCACCCCTCCACTTT; cdr3_aa: CASSRDRGPRVYNSPLHF
j_call: TRBJ2-3; v_call: TRBV4-3; d_call: TRBD2; clone_size: .; cdr3_nt: TGCGCCAGCAGGGGAGGGGATACTAGCACAGATACGCAGTATTTT; cdr3_aa: CASRGGDTSTDTQYF
j_call: TRBJ2-5; v_call: TRBV10-1; d_call: .; clone_size: many; cdr3_nt: TGCGCCAGCAGTGAGGGACACCAAGAGACCCAGTACTTC; cdr3_aa: CASSEGHQETQYF